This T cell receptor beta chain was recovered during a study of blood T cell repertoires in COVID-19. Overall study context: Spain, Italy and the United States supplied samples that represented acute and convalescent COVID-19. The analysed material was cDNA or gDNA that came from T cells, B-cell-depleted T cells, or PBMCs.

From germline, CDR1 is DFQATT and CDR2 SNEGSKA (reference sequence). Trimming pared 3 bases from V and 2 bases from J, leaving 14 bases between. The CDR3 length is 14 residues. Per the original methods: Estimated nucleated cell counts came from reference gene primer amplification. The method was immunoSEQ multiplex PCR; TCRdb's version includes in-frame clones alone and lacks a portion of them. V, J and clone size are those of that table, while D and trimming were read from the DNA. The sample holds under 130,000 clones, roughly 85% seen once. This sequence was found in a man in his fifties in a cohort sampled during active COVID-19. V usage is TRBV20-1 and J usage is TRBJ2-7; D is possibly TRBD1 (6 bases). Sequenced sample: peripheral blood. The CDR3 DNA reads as TGCAGTGCTAGTTTGGGCGGACAGACCTACGAGCAGTACTTC. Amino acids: CSASLGGQTYEQYF.